Described below is a single T cell receptor beta chain sequence and its context. These data originate in a study of blood T cell repertoires in COVID-19. Germline V lookup: CDR1 MNHEY, CDR2 SVGEGT. This CDR3 is built from 13 residues. Trimming took 0 bases from V and 13 from J; bases not matched to a gene: 8. Method: immunoSEQ multiplex PCR; TCRdb's copy keeps in-frame clones and lacks some. The table lists about 39,000 clones, just under 95% of them singletons. The sequencing input was peripheral blood. The clonotype was recovered from a human donor with active COVID-19. The donor label of this sample is uncertain. The rearrangement joins TRBV6-2 or TRBV6-3 to TRBJ1-1; 7 positions agree with TRBD1. CDR3 bases: TGTGCCAGCAGTTACTCCCGGGACAGACAGCATTTCTTT. This gives the protein CASSYSRDRQHFF.